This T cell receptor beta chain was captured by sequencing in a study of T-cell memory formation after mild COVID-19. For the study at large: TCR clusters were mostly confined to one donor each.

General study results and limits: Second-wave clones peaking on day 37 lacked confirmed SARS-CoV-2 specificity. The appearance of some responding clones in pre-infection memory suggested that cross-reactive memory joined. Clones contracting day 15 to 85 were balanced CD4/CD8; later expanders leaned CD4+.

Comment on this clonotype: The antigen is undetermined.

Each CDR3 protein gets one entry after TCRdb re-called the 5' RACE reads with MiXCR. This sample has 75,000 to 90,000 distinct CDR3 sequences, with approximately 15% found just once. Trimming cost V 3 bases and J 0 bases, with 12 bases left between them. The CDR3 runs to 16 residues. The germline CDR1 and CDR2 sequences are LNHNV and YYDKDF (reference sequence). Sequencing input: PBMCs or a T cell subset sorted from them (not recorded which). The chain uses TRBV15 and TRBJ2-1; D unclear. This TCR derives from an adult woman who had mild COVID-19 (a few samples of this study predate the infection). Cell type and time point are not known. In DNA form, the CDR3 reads TGTGCCACCAGCAGCGTCAGCCTGAGCTCCTACAATGAGCAGTTCTTC. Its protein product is CATSSVSLSSYNEQFF.